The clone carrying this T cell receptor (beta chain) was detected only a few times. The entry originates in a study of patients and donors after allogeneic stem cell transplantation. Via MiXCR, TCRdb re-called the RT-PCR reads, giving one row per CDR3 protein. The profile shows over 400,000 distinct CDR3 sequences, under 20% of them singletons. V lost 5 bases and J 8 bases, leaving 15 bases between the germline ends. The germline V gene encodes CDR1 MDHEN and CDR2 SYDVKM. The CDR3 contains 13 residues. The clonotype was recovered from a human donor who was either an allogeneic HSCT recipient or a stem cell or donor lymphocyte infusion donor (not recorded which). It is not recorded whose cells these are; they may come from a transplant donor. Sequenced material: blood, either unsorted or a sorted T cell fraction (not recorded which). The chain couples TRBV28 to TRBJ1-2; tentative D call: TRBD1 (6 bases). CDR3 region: CASSSPGQRGYTF. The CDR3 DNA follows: TGTGCCAGCAGTAGCCCCGGACAGCGAGGCTACACCTTC.